This TCR beta chain originates from a study of CD8 T cells in Susac syndrome. RNA in amounts of roughly 0.45 to 1 ug was reverse transcribed with random hexamers. TCRdb ran MiXCR on the immunoSEQ multiplex PCR reads and lists one entry per CDR3 protein. Among 200,000 or so distinct CDR3 sequences listed, 90% to 95% were seen once. The CDR3 totals 13 residues. From germline, CDR1 is SNHLY and CDR2 FYNNEI. The ends lost 11 bases at V and 4 bases at J; junction bases unmatched: 10. The specimen sequenced was CD4+ T cells from PBMCs. The V gene is TRBV2, the J gene TRBJ2-5; 7 bases are shared with TRBD1. The sequence came from a human donor with multiple sclerosis. The CDR3: CAGADRSAETQYF. As DNA, the CDR3 is TGTGCCGGAGCGGACAGGTCCGCAGAGACCCAGTACTTC.